A selection of T cell receptor beta chains follows, all from one sample in a study of graft-versus-host responses after intestinal transplantation. Profiling relied on immunoSEQ multiplex PCR, and the TCRdb table lists in-frame clones only, not all of them. This sample yields fewer than 150,000 clones, of which approximately 90% are seen a single time; approximately 0.17% belongs to the top ten. For these TCRs, the target antigens are not known. The material was unstimulated CD4+ T cells sorted from spleen or lymph node cells, obtained before intestinal transplant. The receptor source for this set is a human donor who received an intestinal transplant. The CDR3 runs from the conserved cysteine through the conserved F or W. A D gene is named only where the DNA matches it firmly. Clone size is shown for a subset of rows, as once, few, many or a class of expanded clone.

NA,TRBV5-4,TRBD1,TRBJ1-2,CASSPGTGVGLYGYTF,TGTGCCAGCAGCCCCGGGACAGGGGTGGGGCTCTATGGCTACACCTTC
NA,TRBV5-1,NA,TRBJ2-5,CASSLGLADFQETQYF,TGCGCCAGCAGCTTGGGTTTAGCGGATTTCCAAGAGACCCAGTACTTC
NA,TRBV7-8,NA,TRBJ2-5,CASSAGAHRVTGRETQYF,TGTGCCAGCAGCGCAGGGGCGCACAGGGTAACGGGAAGAGAGACCCAGTACTTC
NA,TRBV28,TRBD1,TRBJ1-6,CASSPPPGQGSPLHF,TGTGCCAGCAGTCCCCCCCCGGGACAGGGGTCACCCCTCCACTTT
NA,TRBV5-1,NA,TRBJ1-1,CASSLGYTEAFF,TGCGCCAGCAGCTTGGGTTACACTGAAGCTTTCTTT
NA,TRBV6-7,NA,TRBJ2-3,CASSNTIPGPAPPDTQYF,TGTGCCAGCAGTAATACTATTCCGGGACCCGCACCCCCAGATACGCAGTATTTT
once,TRBV30,NA,TRBJ1-2,CAWGKSPRDTNYGYTF,TGTGCCTGGGGTAAATCCCCCAGGGACACTAACTATGGCTACACCTTC
NA,TRBV5-4,NA,TRBJ1-2,CASSLEQLYGYTF,TGTGCCAGCAGCTTGGAACAGCTTTATGGCTACACCTTC
NA,TRBV9,TRBD1,TRBJ1-4,CASSVGTGNEKLFF,TGTGCCAGCAGCGTAGGGACAGGGAATGAAAAACTGTTTTTT
NA,TRBV18,NA,TRBJ2-1,CASSSPGAYFGYEQFF,TGTGCCAGCTCATCCCCGGGGGCCTATTTTGGCTATGAGCAGTTCTTC
NA,TRBV9,NA,TRBJ1-6,CASSGYNSPLHF,TGTGCCAGCAGCGGATATAATTCACCCCTCCACTTT
once,TRBV7-2,NA,TRBJ2-7,CASSLGRDYEQYF,TGTGCCAGCAGCTTAGGCAGGGACTACGAGCAGTACTTC
NA,TRBV11-3,TRBD2,TRBJ2-2,CASSSLTSGGGTGELFF,TGTGCCAGCAGCTCCTTGACTAGCGGGGGAGGTACCGGGGAGCTGTTTTTT
NA,TRBV5-4,TRBD1,TRBJ1-2,CASTFSGRQGAMSYGYTF,TGTGCCAGCACCTTTTCAGGAAGACAGGGGGCAATGTCCTATGGCTACACCTTC
NA,TRBV15,NA,TRBJ2-2,CATSRALDTGELFF,TGTGCCACCAGCAGAGCACTAGACACCGGGGAGCTGTTTTTT
NA,TRBV9,NA,TRBJ1-6,CASTSDPYNSPLHF,TGTGCCAGCACCTCGGACCCCTATAATTCACCCCTCCACTTT
NA,TRBV6-6,NA,TRBJ2-5,CASSTPRPRADETQYF,TGTGCCAGCAGTACCCCGAGGCCAAGAGCGGACGAGACCCAGTACTTC
NA,TRBV7-9,NA,TRBJ1-2,CASSLGRSYGYTF,TGTGCCAGCAGCTTAGGACGGTCCTATGGCTACACCTTC
NA,TRBV19,TRBD1,TRBJ1-2,CASSITGASYGYTF,TGTGCCAGTAGTATAACAGGGGCGTCCTATGGCTACACCTTC
NA,TRBV6-4,NA,TRBJ1-6,CASSDVGGSDSPLHF,TGTGCCAGCAGTGACGTTGGGGGGTCTGATTCACCCCTCCACTTT
NA,TRBV19,NA,TRBJ2-2,CASAGWTGELFF,TGTGCCAGCGCTGGGTGGACCGGGGAGCTGTTTTTT
NA,TRBV23-1,NA,TRBJ1-2,CAPCRGHYGYTF,TGCGCCCCATGTCGGGGACACTATGGCTACACCTTC